This TCR beta chain was captured by sequencing in a study of CD8 T cells in ankylosing spondylitis. This clonotype was seen many times. Its target is unknown. The CDR3 runs to 15 residues. General observations from the study: According to the report, clones linked to the disease were significantly enriched in matched synovial fluid samples taken from ankylosing spondylitis patients.

The authors made TCR beta libraries by quantitative 5'-RACE with molecular barcodes. TCRdb reanalysed the 5' RACE reads using MiXCR and keeps one entry per CDR3 protein. The table shows around 30,000 distinct CDR3 sequences, with about 5.2% occurring only once. Sequencing was performed on blood, either unsorted or a sorted T cell fraction (not recorded which). This clonotype originated in a female donor with ankylosing spondylitis or in good health (not recorded which). The chain couples TRBV21-1 to TRBJ1-2; TRBD1 reflects the table's D call only, with no check against the DNA. TRBV21-1 is annotated as a pseudogene. The CDR3 region has the DNA TGTGCCACCCCGATACAGGCGTCAGCTAACTATGGCTACACCTTC. It specifies CATPIQASANYGYTF.